Below, 22 T cell receptor beta chains from the same sample are listed, as sequenced in a study of OX40 agonist ivuxolimab in advanced cancers. Sequencing used immunoSEQ multiplex PCR; TCRdb keeps in-frame clones, though not all of them. The sample yields roughly 61,000 clones, more than 70% seen once. The sample was CD4+ or CD8+ T cells sorted from blood, taken in a trial of the OX40 agonist ivuxolimab. These receptors were taken from an adult with an advanced solid tumor such as melanoma, head and neck, liver or kidney cancer.

The chain combines TRBV27 with TRBJ1-2, with D tentatively TRBD1 (5 bases). The V gene lost 3 bases and the J gene lost 8 bases, with 13 bases spanning the gap. CDR1 is MNHEY, CDR2 SMNVEV, per germline (reference sequence). The length of the CDR3 is 13 residues. The CDR3 DNA sequence: TGTGCCAGCAGTTTGAGCTTGGGGGTGGGCTACACCTTC. Protein: CASSLSLGVGYTF.

The chain links TRBV29-1 to TRBJ2-7, with 10 positions matching TRBD1. The CDR3 loop spans 14 amino acids. V was clipped by 6 bases and J by 4 bases; unmatched bases: 9. CDR1 and CDR2 from the germline V gene are SQVTM and ANQGSEA. In DNA form, the CDR3 reads TGCAGCGTCGAGGTGGGGGACAGGGGTTACGAGCAGTACTTC. This codes for CSVEVGDRGYEQYF.

CDR3 loop: CASRRFGDTEAFF. In nucleotides, the CDR3 is TGCGCCAGCAGAAGGTTCGGGGACACTGAAGCTTTCTTT. J is TRBJ1-1 and V is TRBV4-1; D uncertain. Germline V gene lookup returns CDR1 MGHRA and CDR2 YSYEKL. The V end was cut by 6 bases, the J end by 3 bases, with 11 bases between. The CDR3 covers 13 residues.

This rearrangement joins TRBV7-2 to TRBJ2-2; a possible D gene is TRBD2 (6 bases). The germline V gene has CDR1 SGHTA and CDR2 FQGNSA. V gave up 3 bases and J gave up 7 bases, with 18 bases separating them. The CDR3 is 16 amino acids. The CDR3 DNA is TGTGCCAGCAGCTTGGATATAGCTAGCGTCGTCGGGGAGCTGTTTTTT. Protein product: CASSLDIASVVGELFF.

The chain employs TRBV28 and TRBJ1-5; D unclear. This CDR3 is built from 13 residues. Per the germline V gene, CDR1 is MDHEN and CDR2 is SYDVKM. Between the trimmed V and J ends, which lost 2 bases and 5 bases, there was a span of 7 bases. DNA of the CDR3: TGTGCCAGCAGTTTAGCCGGGTATCAGCCCCAGCATTTT. Protein sequence: CASSLAGYQPQHF. Drawing the rest from reference TRBV28 and TRBJ1-5, the complete variable domain is DVKVTQSSRYLVKRTGEKVFLECVQDMDHENMFWYRQDPGLGLRLIYFSYDVKMKEKGDIPEGYSVSREKKERFSLILESASTNQTSMYLCASSLAGYQPQHFGDGTRLSIL.

This chain joins TRBV30 and TRBJ2-2; either TRBD1 or TRBD2 may fit D (6 bases each). There are 16 residues in the CDR3. The V gene's germline CDR1 is GTSNPN and CDR2 SVGIG (reference sequence). The V and J ends lost 0 bases and 7 bases respectively, with 18 bases between them. CDR3 loop: CAWSVFPRGQDGELFF. CDR3 nucleotides: TGTGCCTGGAGTGTATTCCCCCGGGGGCAAGACGGGGAGCTGTTTTTT. Drawing the rest from reference TRBV30 and TRBJ2-2, the complete variable domain is SQTIHQWPATLVQPVGSPLSLECTVEGTSNPNLYWYRQAAGRGLQLLFYSVGIGQISSEVPQNLSASRPQDRQFILSSKKLLLSDSGFYLCAWSVFPRGQDGELFFGEGSRLTVL.

The V and J genes are TRBV7-9 and TRBJ2-2; D uncertain. This CDR3 has 16 residues. Trimming cost V 4 bases and J 1 base, with 13 bases left between them. The germline V gene encodes CDR1 SEHNR and CDR2 FQNEAQ (reference sequence). CDR3 region: CASSSLLGENTGELFF. For the CDR3, the DNA is TGTGCCAGCAGCTCCCTTCTGGGCGAGAACACCGGGGAGCTGTTTTTT.

The rearrangement links TRBV27 to TRBJ2-4, with D perhaps given as TRBD1 or TRBD2 (5 bases each). CDR3 length: 16 amino acids. V was trimmed by 5 bases and J by 1 base, leaving 15 bases between them. CDR1 and CDR2 (germline): MNHEY, SMNVEV (reference sequence). CDR3 protein: CASSPRGGGAKNIQYF. The DNA of the CDR3 is TGTGCCAGCAGTCCGAGGGGTGGCGGGGCCAAAAACATTCAGTACTTC.

This rearrangement joins TRBV30 to TRBJ2-7; D tentatively reads TRBD1 or TRBD2 (5 bases each). Trimming took off 3 bases at V and 0 bases at J, with 15 bases between the two ends. The CDR3 is made up of 15 amino acids. The V gene's germline CDR1 is GTSNPN and CDR2 SVGIG (reference sequence). The CDR3 region is CAWRSGRGGSYEQYF. In DNA form, the CDR3 reads TGTGCCTGGAGATCGGGGCGAGGCGGCTCCTACGAGCAGTACTTC.

The chain couples TRBV19 to TRBJ1-1; D gene uncertain. The CDR3 length is 15 residues. Per the germline V gene, CDR1 is LNHDA and CDR2 is SQIVND (reference sequence). The V end was cut by 6 bases, the J end by 1 base, with 15 bases between. The CDR3 spells CASSTLSAGNTEAFF. The CDR3 DNA is TGTGCCAGTAGCACCCTATCGGCGGGGAACACTGAAGCTTTCTTT.

In its sample, this clone was seen once. V is TRBV19 and J is TRBJ1-1; 9 positions match TRBD1. CDR3 length: 16 amino acids. V shed 6 bases and J 0 bases; nucleotides not matched to a gene: 8. Germline V lookup: CDR1 LNHDA, CDR2 SQIVND (reference sequence). The CDR3 here is CASRNDRGDMNTEAFF. The CDR3 bases are TGTGCCAGTAGGAACGACAGGGGGGATATGAACACTGAAGCTTTCTTT.

The V call is TRBV30, the J call TRBJ1-2, with D tentatively TRBD1 (6 bases). The CDR3 runs 16 residues. V was pared by 5 bases and J by 6 bases, with 25 bases between. CDR1 is GTSNPN, CDR2 SVGIG, per germline (reference sequence). The CDR3 nucleotides are TGTGCCTGGTTGCTCCTCGGGGAGGGGGAGGCAAATGGCTACACCTTC. This gives the protein CAWLLLGEGEANGYTF. The full variable domain, with the rest looked up from reference TRBV30 and TRBJ1-2, is SQTIHQWPATLVQPVGSPLSLECTVEGTSNPNLYWYRQAAGRGLQLLFYSVGIGQISSEVPQNLSASRPQDRQFILSSKKLLLSDSGFYLCAWLLLGEGEANGYTFGSGTRLTVV.

The chain couples TRBV7-2 to TRBJ2-7; D might be TRBD1 (6 bases). Germline lookup yields CDR1 SGHTA and CDR2 FQGNSA. This CDR3 is 11 amino acids long. Trimming stripped 4 bases from V and 7 bases from J, with 8 bases between. The CDR3 loop reads CASSSGVEQYF. As DNA, the CDR3 is TGTGCCAGCAGCTCAGGGGTAGAGCAGTACTTC.

V usage is TRBV15 and J usage is TRBJ1-1, with D perhaps matching TRBD1 (6 bases). Germline assignment: CDR1 LNHNV and CDR2 YYDKDF (reference sequence). The CDR3 spans 14 residues. Trimming shortened V by 1 base and J by 0 bases, and 6 bases separated the two germline ends. CDR3 bases: TGTGCCACCAGCAGAGGACAGGTGAACACTGAAGCTTTCTTT. This sequence encodes CATSRGQVNTEAFF.

The gene calls are TRBV4-1 and TRBJ2-3; D might be TRBD2 (6 bases). CDR1 and CDR2 (germline): MGHRA, YSYEKL. CDR3 size: 15 residues. V lost 4 bases to trimming and J lost 0 bases, with 11 bases between them. For the CDR3, the DNA is TGCGCCAGCAGCCTATCTAGCGAGAGCACAGATACGCAGTATTTT. It codes for CASSLSSESTDTQYF.

The chain links TRBV2 to TRBJ1-1, with 9 bases fitting TRBD1. Germline-derived CDR1 and CDR2 are SNHLY and FYNNEI. This CDR3 spans 14 amino acids. V shed 7 bases and J 4 bases; nucleotides not matched to a gene: 7. DNA of the CDR3: TGTGCCAGCATTACAGGGGGCTCGGGCACTGAAGCTTTCTTT. This gives the protein CASITGGSGTEAFF.

The chain employs TRBV4-2 and TRBJ1-2, with 10 bases lining up with TRBD1. The CDR3 is made up of 14 amino acids. V was pared by 4 bases and J by 6 bases, with 5 bases of the junction left unmatched. CDR1 and CDR2 (germline): LGHNA, YNFKEQ. The CDR3 spells CASSRPGQGNGYTF. The CDR3 nucleotides read TGTGCCAGCAGCCGACCGGGACAGGGGAATGGCTACACCTTC.

This sequence joins TRBV19 and TRBJ2-1, with D unresolved. The ends were cut back, 4 bases at V and 0 bases at J, with 10 bases in the middle. This CDR3 has 15 residues. Germline CDR1 reads LNHDA; CDR2 reads SQIVND (reference sequence). In DNA, the CDR3 is TGTGCCAGTAGTAAGTGGCAGAGCTCCTACAATGAGCAGTTCTTC. It encodes CASSKWQSSYNEQFF.

The CDR3: CSWGLLDEQYF. The CDR3, as DNA: TGCTCTTGGGGCCTCTTGGACGAGCAGTACTTC. The chain recombines TRBV10-1 with TRBJ2-7; perhaps TRBD1 as D (5 bases). The length of the CDR3 is 11 residues. Germline loops: CDR1 WNHNN, CDR2 SYGVQD (reference sequence).

Worth noting for this clone: Other DNA sequences in this sample translate to the same CDR3. The chain carries TRBV18 and TRBJ2-2; TRBD1 matches 7 bases. The CDR3 is made up of 16 amino acids. Germline V gene data show CDR1 as KGHSH and CDR2 as LQKENI. After removal of 1 base from V and 4 bases from J, the junction contained 6 bases not matched to a gene. The CDR3 nucleotides read TGTGCCAGCTCACCACTTACGGCAGGGGGCACCGGGGAGCTGTTTTTT. This codes for CASSPLTAGGTGELFF.

This clone turned up a few times. The V call is TRBV2, the J call TRBJ2-1; D may be TRBD1 (6 bases). The CDR3 totals 16 residues. The V end was cut by 8 bases, the J end by 3 bases, with 20 bases between. Germline CDR1 is SNHLY and CDR2 is FYNNEI. The CDR3 DNA follows: TGTGCCAGCTCAGGACAGCTTCATCCCTACTACAATGAGCAGTTCTTC. Protein product: CASSGQLHPYYNEQFF.

This chain connects TRBV7-2 to TRBJ2-1; 8 bases are shared with TRBD2. V gave up 5 bases and J gave up 6 bases; unmatched junction bases: 9. The CDR3 is 15 amino acids. CDR1 and CDR2 (germline): SGHTA, FQGNSA. CDR3 loop: CASSPQAGEGNEQFF. In DNA, the CDR3 is TGTGCCAGCAGCCCACAAGCGGGAGAGGGCAATGAGCAGTTCTTC.